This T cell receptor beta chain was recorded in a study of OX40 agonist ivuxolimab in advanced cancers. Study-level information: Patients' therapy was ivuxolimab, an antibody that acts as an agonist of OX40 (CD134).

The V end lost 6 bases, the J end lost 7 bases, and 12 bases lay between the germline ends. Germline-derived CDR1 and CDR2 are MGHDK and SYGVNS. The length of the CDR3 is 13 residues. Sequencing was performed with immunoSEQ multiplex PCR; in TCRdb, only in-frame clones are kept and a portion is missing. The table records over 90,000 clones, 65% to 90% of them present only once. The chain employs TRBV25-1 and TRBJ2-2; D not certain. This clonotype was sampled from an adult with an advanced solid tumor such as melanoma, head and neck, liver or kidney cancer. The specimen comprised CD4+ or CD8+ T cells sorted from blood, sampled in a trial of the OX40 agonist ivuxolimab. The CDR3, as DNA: TGTGCCAGCAGGGCAGAAGGCGGCGGGGAGCTGTTTTTT. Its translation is CASRAEGGGELFF.